The 11 T cell receptor beta chains below come from one sample, sequenced in a study of blood T cell repertoires in COVID-19. Repertoires were generated with immunoSEQ multiplex PCR, while TCRdb's copy carries only in-frame clones and drops some. The repertoire holds some 430,000 clones, less than 95% seen once, with about 0.57% in the top ten. The specimen was PBMCs or T cells enriched from blood (not recorded which). The receptors were gathered from a young man who had recovered from COVID-19.

This chain connects TRBV11-2 to TRBJ1-3; D gene uncertain. Trimming shortened V by 5 bases and J by 0 bases, and 8 bases separated the two germline ends. There are 14 residues in the CDR3. CDR1 and CDR2 from the germline V gene are SGHAT and FQNNGV. The CDR3 loop reads CASSPEGSGNTIYF. CDR3 in DNA: TGTGCCAGCAGCCCTGAGGGCTCTGGAAACACCATATATTTT.

This clone was picked up one time. The chain combines TRBV5-5 with TRBJ2-7; 13 nucleotides line up with TRBD2. The germline gives CDR1 SGHKS, CDR2 YYEKEE (reference sequence). V shed 4 bases and J 2 bases; nucleotides not matched to a gene: 3. The CDR3 consists of 15 residues. The CDR3, as DNA: TGTGCCAGCAGCGTAGGGACTAGCGGGGCCTACGAGCAGTACTTC. Protein sequence: CASSVGTSGAYEQYF.

This chain joins TRBV28 and TRBJ1-5, with 8 bases fitting TRBD1. Germline CDR1 and CDR2: MDHEN and SYDVKM. CDR3 length equals 15 residues. Germline trimming cut 3 bases from V and 1 base from J; bases unmatched to any gene: 2. Here the CDR3 reads CASSFHRGSNQPQHF. The CDR3 DNA is TGTGCCAGCAGTTTTCACAGGGGGAGCAATCAGCCCCAGCATTTT.

This chain links TRBV24-1 with TRBJ1-1; TRBD1 aligns across 7 bases. The CDR3 is 17 amino acids. V dropped 3 bases and J dropped 0; count of bases not matched to a gene: 9. Germline assignment: CDR1 KGHDR and CDR2 SFDVKD. CDR3 residues: CATSDLRQGSMNTEAFF. The DNA of the CDR3 is TGTGCCACCAGTGATCTAAGACAGGGCTCCATGAACACTGAAGCTTTCTTT.

CDR3 region: CASSLEGLNQPQHF. DNA for the CDR3: TGTGCCAGCAGCTTGGAGGGCCTGAATCAGCCCCAGCATTTT. The chain has TRBV7-9 and TRBJ1-5; D is undetermined. V was pared by 3 bases and J by 4 bases, with 10 bases between. This CDR3 region has 14 residues. Germline values: CDR1 SEHNR, CDR2 FQNEAQ (reference sequence).

The chain combines TRBV7-3 with TRBJ2-7; TRBD2 matches at 8 bases. Unmatched junction bases numbered 7, after V lost 3 bases and J lost 6 bases. Germline V lookup: CDR1 SGHTA, CDR2 FQGTGA. The CDR3 extends over 14 amino acids. The DNA for the CDR3 is TGTGCCAGCAGCTTGGGCGGGACTAGGGCCGAGCAGTACTTC. It yields the protein CASSLGGTRAEQYF.

J is TRBJ1-2 and V is TRBV5-4; no clear D gene. There are 15 residues in the CDR3. Trimming pared 4 bases from V and 6 bases from J, leaving 19 bases between. Germline CDR1 and CDR2: SGHNT and YYREEE (reference sequence). CDR3 sequence: CASSPGPGGLDGYTF. CDR3 nucleotides: TGTGCCAGCAGCCCCGGCCCGGGAGGGCTTGATGGCTACACCTTC.

J is TRBJ1-4 and V is TRBV2; 12 bases are shared with TRBD1. The CDR3 loop spans 15 amino acids. V dropped 7 bases and J dropped 7; count of bases not matched to a gene: 7. Germline lookup yields CDR1 SNHLY and CDR2 FYNNEI. CDR3 coding DNA: TGTGCCAGCAAGGGACAGGGGGCGCCCGGTGAAAAACTGTTTTTT. Its translation is CASKGQGAPGEKLFF.

V gene TRBV19 combines with J gene TRBJ1-1, with TRBD1 identical over 8 bases. Germline CDR1 LNHDA, CDR2 SQIVND (reference sequence). V was pared by 9 bases and J by 3 bases, with 3 bases of the junction left unmatched. This CDR3 comprises 12 residues. CDR3 sequence (DNA): TGTGCCAGCGGGGACAGGTACACTGAAGCTTTCTTT. Its translation is CASGDRYTEAFF.

The chain employs TRBV18 and TRBJ2-1, with 11 bases that match TRBD1. CDR1 and CDR2 from the germline V gene are KGHSH and LQKENI. V lost 6 bases to trimming and J lost 9 bases; unmatched junction nucleotides: 13. This CDR3 region has 16 residues. Written as DNA, the CDR3 is TGTGCCAGCTCCGGCGGCTCCGGGACAGGGGGACGTGAGCAGTTCTTC. It is translated as CASSGGSGTGGREQFF.

CDR3 coding DNA: TGCGCCAGCCGGGACAGGGGGCAAGATACGCAGTATTTT. Its protein product is CASRDRGQDTQYF. The chain joins TRBV5-1 to TRBJ2-3, with 12 bases fitting TRBD1. Germline-derived CDR1 and CDR2 are SGHRS and YFSETQ. This CDR3 is 13 amino acids long. The ends lost 7 bases at V and 5 bases at J; junction bases unmatched: 2.